Only one count was recorded for the clone carrying this TCR beta chain. Recruitment covered roughly 24 US areas and drew participants whose ages spanned about 18 to 95 years. Participants were placed into cohorts based on the clinical history they reported. CDR3 length: 16 residues. Germline CDR1 LNHDA, CDR2 SQIVND (reference sequence). The V and J ends lost 6 bases and 5 bases, in that order; junction bases with no gene match: 10. Authors' analysis steps: From reference gene primer amplification, estimates of nucleated cell counts were derived. Clones were read by immunoSEQ multiplex PCR, and TCRdb kept only the in-frame ones, dropping some. For V, J and clone size, that table is used; D and trimming come from the DNA. The table shows about 250,000 clones, with roughly nine tenths occurring only once. This sample was included in a study of blood T cell repertoires in COVID-19. Overall study context: T cells, B-cell-depleted T cells, or PBMCs provided the cDNA or gDNA that served as material.

The chain carries TRBV19 and TRBJ1-4, with 9 bases identical to TRBD1. Sequenced input: PBMCs or T cells enriched from blood (not recorded which). The clonotype comes from a woman between 18 and 29 years old who had recovered from COVID-19. CDR3 region: CASRNRGRSLNEKLFF. Written as DNA, the CDR3 is TGTGCCAGTAGAAACAGGGGGCGAAGCTTGAATGAAAAACTGTTTTTT.